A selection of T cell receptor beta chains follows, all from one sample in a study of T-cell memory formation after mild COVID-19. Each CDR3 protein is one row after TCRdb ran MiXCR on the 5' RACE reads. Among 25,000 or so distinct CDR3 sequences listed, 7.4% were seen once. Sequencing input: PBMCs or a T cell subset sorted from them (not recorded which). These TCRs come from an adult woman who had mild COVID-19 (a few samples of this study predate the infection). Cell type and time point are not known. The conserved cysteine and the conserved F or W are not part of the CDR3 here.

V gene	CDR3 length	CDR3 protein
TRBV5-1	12	ASSLGGSDYGYT
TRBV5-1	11	ASSYGQSTEAF
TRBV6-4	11	ASSDVDTGELF
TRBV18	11	ASSSNRDTEAF
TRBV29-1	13	SVSDRGLGNQPQH
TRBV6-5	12	ASSSPGLNTEAF
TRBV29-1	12	SASAPGANTEAF
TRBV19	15	ASSIILAGESTGELF
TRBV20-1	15	SARLAGGTSNTGELF
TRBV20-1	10	SASGSSYEQY
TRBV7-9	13	ASSLGTSGSDEQF
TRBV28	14	ASSSGGAIGNQPQH
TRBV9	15	ASSVGIQGAGYNEQF
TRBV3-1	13	ASSPRDSLTTEAF
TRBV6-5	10	ASSYYGDTQY
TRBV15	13	ATSRVLGRGNEQF
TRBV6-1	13	ASKKRPIGFDEQF
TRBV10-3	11	AIKQGPGDEQY
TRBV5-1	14	ASSLDTGAFRNEQY
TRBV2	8	ASSMYEQY
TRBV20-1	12	SARDTRDFGEQY
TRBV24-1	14	ATSELGQGKDYEQF
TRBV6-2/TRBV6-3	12	ASSYRTGFVPQH
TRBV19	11	ASSIRAYNEQF
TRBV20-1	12	SAPGLVRGNEQF
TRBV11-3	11	ASSFGRGGGYT
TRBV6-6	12	ASRVGTGGNEQF
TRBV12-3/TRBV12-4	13	ASSPGQGGNYGYT
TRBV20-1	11	SSAVNRADTQY
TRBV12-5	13	ASGFGTGGKETQY
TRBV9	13	ASSVEVSGGETQY
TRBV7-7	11	ASSSGGGNEQF
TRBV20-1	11	SARSPVNYEQY
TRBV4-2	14	ASSQTGGARTDTQY
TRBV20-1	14	SARTSGGALDNEQF
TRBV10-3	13	AINAQGKRDSPLH
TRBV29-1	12	SVRSQRYTGELF
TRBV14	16	ASSQEGVSASGRNTQY
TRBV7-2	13	ASSLEGQGFSGYT
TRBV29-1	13	SVDSQLAGGETQY
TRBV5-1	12	ASSLGPDGNEQF
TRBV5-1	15	ASRQTFGTDLSYEQY
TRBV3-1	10	ASSQAGNTIY
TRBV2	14	ASSELAVTSTDTQY
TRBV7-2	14	ASSADGFLLSYGYT
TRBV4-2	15	ASSRVLTGEAGNTIY
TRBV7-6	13	ASSLVASGFYEQY
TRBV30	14	AWRLFGGGSYNEQF
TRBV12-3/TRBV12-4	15	ASSSGTGTASYNEQF
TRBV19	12	ASRETGRNTEAF
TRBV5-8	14	ASSLGGAVLNTEAF
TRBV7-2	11	ASSYYRDEKLF
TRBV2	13	ASSEGGGGSTEAF